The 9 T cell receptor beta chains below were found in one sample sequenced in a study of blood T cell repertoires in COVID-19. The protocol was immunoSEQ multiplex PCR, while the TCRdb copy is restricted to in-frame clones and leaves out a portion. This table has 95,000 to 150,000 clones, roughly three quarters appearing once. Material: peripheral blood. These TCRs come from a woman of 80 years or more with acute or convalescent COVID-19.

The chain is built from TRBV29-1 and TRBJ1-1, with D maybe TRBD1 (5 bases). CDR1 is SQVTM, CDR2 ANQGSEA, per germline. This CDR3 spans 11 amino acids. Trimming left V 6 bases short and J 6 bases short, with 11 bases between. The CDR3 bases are TGCAGCGTAGACAGTCTTGCTGAAGCTTTCTTT. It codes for CSVDSLAEAFF.

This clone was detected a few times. The CDR3 region is CASSQVAVGSEQYF. DNA for the CDR3: TGTGCCAGCAGCCAAGTGGCTGTCGGGAGCGAGCAGTACTTC. The chain has TRBV3-1 (or the pseudogene TRBV3-2) and TRBJ2-7; D perhaps matches TRBD2 (6 bases). V lost 1 base, J lost 6 bases, and 13 bases lay in between. The CDR3 covers 14 residues. Germline CDR1 reads LGHDT; CDR2 reads YNNKEL (reference sequence).

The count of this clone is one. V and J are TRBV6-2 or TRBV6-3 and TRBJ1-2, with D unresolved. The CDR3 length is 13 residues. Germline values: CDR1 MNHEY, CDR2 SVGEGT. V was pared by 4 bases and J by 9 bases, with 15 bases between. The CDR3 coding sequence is TGTGCCAGCAGTTCGAGTCTTAAAGAGAGCTACACCTTC. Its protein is CASSSSLKESYTF.

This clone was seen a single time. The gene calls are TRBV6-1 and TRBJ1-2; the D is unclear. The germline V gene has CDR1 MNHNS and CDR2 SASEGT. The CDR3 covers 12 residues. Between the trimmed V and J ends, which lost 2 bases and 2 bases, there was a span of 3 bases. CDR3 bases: TGTGCCAGCAGTGAACGGAACTATGGCTACACCTTC. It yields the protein CASSERNYGYTF.

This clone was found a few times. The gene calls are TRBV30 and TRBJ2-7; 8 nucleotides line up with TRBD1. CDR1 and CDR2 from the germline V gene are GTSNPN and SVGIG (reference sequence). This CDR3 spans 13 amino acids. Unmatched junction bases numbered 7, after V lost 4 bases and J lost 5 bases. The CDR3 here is CAWTRDRYNEQYF. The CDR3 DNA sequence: TGTGCCTGGACCAGGGACAGGTATAACGAGCAGTACTTC.

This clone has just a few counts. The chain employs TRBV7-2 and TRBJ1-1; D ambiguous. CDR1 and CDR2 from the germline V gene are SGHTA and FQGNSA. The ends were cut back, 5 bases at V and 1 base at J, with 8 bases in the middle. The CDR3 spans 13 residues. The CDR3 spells CASSGLWNTEAFF. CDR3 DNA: TGTGCCAGCAGCGGACTTTGGAACACTGAAGCTTTCTTT.

This CDR3 reads CASSRPSAPYNEQFF. In DNA, the CDR3 is TGTGCCAGTAGTCGGCCTAGCGCGCCCTACAATGAGCAGTTCTTC. The chain employs TRBV19 and TRBJ2-1; tentative D call: TRBD2 (6 bases). This CDR3 comprises 15 residues. Trimming left V 5 bases short and J 2 bases short, with 13 bases between. The V gene's germline CDR1 is LNHDA and CDR2 SQIVND (reference sequence).

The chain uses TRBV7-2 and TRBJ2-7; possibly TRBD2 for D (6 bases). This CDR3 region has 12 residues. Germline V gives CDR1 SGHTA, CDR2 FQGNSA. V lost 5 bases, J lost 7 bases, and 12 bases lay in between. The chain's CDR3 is CASSGGGGEQYF. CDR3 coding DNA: TGTGCCAGCAGCGGGGGAGGAGGGGAGCAGTACTTC.

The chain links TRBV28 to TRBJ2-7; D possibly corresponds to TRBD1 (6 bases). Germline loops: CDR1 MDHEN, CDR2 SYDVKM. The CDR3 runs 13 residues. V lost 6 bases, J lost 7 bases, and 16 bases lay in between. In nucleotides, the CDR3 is TGTGCCAGCAGGGGACAAGCCCCAGGGGAGCAGTACTTC. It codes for CASRGQAPGEQYF.